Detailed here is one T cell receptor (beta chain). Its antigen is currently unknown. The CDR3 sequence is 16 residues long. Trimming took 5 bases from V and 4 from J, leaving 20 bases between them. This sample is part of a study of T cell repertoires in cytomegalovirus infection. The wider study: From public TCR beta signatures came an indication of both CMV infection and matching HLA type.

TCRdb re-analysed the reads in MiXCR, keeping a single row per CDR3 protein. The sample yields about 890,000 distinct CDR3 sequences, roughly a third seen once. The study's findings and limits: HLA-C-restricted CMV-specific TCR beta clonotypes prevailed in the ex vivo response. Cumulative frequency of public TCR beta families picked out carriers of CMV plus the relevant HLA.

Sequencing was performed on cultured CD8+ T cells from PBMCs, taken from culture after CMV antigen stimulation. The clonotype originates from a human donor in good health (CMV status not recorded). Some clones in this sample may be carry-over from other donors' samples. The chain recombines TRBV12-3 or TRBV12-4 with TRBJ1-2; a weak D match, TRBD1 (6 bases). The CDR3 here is CASSATGQISFYGYTF. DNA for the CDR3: TGTGCCAGCAGTGCCACCGGACAGATCTCTTTCTATGGCTACACCTTC.